These T cell receptor beta chains were read from a single sample in a study of cytomegalovirus exposure and HLA in healthy donors. Libraries were prepared by immunoSEQ multiplex PCR; TCRdb keeps only in-frame clonotypes and omits some of them. The data hold around 140,000 clones, with roughly four fifths observed a single time. The material sequenced was PBMCs. These receptors all come from a female donor in good health and CMV-seronegative. The CDR3 runs from the conserved cysteine through the conserved F or W. A D gene is named only where the DNA matches it firmly. Not every row has a clone size; where given, it reads once, few, many or a size class.

D gene,J gene,clone size,V gene,CDR3 DNA,CDR3 protein
TRBD1,TRBJ1-5,NA,TRBV18,TGTGCCAGCTCACCCGGGACAGGGAGCAATCAGCCCCAGCATTTT,CASSPGTGSNQPQHF
TRBD1,TRBJ2-6,NA,TRBV2,TGTGCCAGCAGTGAGATCCAGGGGACAGGGTCGTCTGGGGCCAACGTCCTGACTTTC,CASSEIQGTGSSGANVLTF
NA,TRBJ1-2,NA,TRBV28,TGTGCCAGCAGGGCCAACTATGGCTACACCTTC,CASRANYGYTF
TRBD1,TRBJ1-2,NA,TRBV6-5,TGTGCCAGCAGTGGACAGGGCTATGGCTACACCTTC,CASSGQGYGYTF
NA,TRBJ2-5,NA,TRBV19,TGTGCCAGTAGTAGCAGTGCTTCCGGGGAGACCCAGTACTTC,CASSSSASGETQYF
TRBD1,TRBJ1-2,NA,TRBV9,TGTGCCAGCAGCGCGGGACAGCGAAATGGCTACACCTTC,CASSAGQRNGYTF
TRBD1,TRBJ1-5,once,TRBV19,TGTGCCAGTAGTATGAACCCGGGACAGCACACCCTCGATCAGCCCCAGCATTTT,CASSMNPGQHTLDQPQHF
TRBD1,TRBJ2-7,NA,TRBV28,TGTGCCAGCAGTACTGCCGAGAGGACAGGGGGAGAGGGCGAGCAGTACTTC,CASSTAERTGGEGEQYF
TRBD1,TRBJ1-6,NA,TRBV5-1,TGCGCCAGCAGCTTGGGACCCGGGACAGGGGCTTCACCCCTCCACTTT,CASSLGPGTGASPLHF
TRBD1,TRBJ2-1,NA,TRBV6-1,TGTGCCAGCAGTGATTTTAGGGGGCCGGACAATGAGCAGTTCTTC,CASSDFRGPDNEQFF
TRBD1,TRBJ2-1,NA,TRBV4-1,TGCGCCAGCAGCCACCGGGACAGCTACAATGAGCAGTTCTTC,CASSHRDSYNEQFF
TRBD1,TRBJ2-7,NA,TRBV5-6,TGTGCCAGCAGCTTCCGAGGACAGGTTCCTTACGAGCAGTACTTC,CASSFRGQVPYEQYF
TRBD1,TRBJ2-2,NA,TRBV9,TGTGCCAGCAGCGTATTGGGACAGTCCGCGAACACCGGGGAGCTGTTTTTT,CASSVLGQSANTGELFF
NA,TRBJ1-1,few,TRBV28,TGTGCCAGTGGAGGATTAGGTGAAGCTTTCTTT,CASGGLGEAFF